The T cell receptor (beta chain) under discussion was sequenced for a study of cytomegalovirus exposure and HLA in healthy donors. With 60 Vbeta and 13 Jbeta primers, the PCR was carried out. Here immunoSEQ multiplex PCR was the method, and the copy in TCRdb shows in-frame clones only, minus some. The sample holds roughly 100,000 clones; around 77% are singletons and the top ten take roughly 4%. The study, taken as a whole, reports: In a later analysis, V- and J-gene trimming of beta chains associated with a DCLRE1C missense variant, replicated independently. The authors later found TCR association rates varying by HLA locus, with DRB1 most and HLA-C fewest. Per a prior analysis, the majority of TCR beta V segments were productive roughly 90% or roughly 30% of the time. Reportedly, TCR beta sequences accurately predicted HLA-A and HLA-B alleles in most subjects.

The junction had 7 bases not matched to a gene; V was cut back by 5 bases and J by 2 bases. Germline CDR1 is MDHEN and CDR2 is SYDVKM. This CDR3 comprises 16 residues. About this clone: Its antigen is not identified.

Sequenced: PBMCs. V gene TRBV28 combines with J gene TRBJ1-5; 9 bases align to TRBD1. The clonotype originates from a man aged 50-60 years in good health and CMV-seropositive. CDR3 in DNA: TGTGCCAGCAGTCCATCGGACAGGGGAGGCAATCAGCCCCAGCATTTT. This gives the protein CASSPSDRGGNQPQHF.